This T cell receptor (beta chain) originates from a study of patients and donors after allogeneic stem cell transplantation. Only a few counts were recorded for this clonotype. Using its own MiXCR run on the RT-PCR reads, TCRdb lists one record per CDR3 protein. The sample lists about a million distinct CDR3 sequences, about a sixth occurring once. Trimming pared 7 bases from V and 8 bases from J, leaving 15 bases between. This CDR3 spans 13 amino acids. In germline, CDR1 is MNHNY, CDR2 SVGAGI (reference sequence). This receptor was taken from a human donor who was either an allogeneic HSCT recipient or a stem cell or donor lymphocyte infusion donor (not recorded which). It is not recorded whose cells these are; they may come from a transplant donor. The rearrangement joins TRBV6-6 to TRBJ2-1; D unclear. Sequences were obtained from blood, either unsorted or a sorted T cell fraction (not recorded which). CDR3 residues: CASTHSPSDEQFF. DNA for the CDR3: TGTGCCAGCACCCATTCGCCCAGCGATGAGCAGTTCTTC.